The 30 T cell receptor beta chains listed next were all sequenced from one sample in a study of shared clonotypes between healthy human individuals. Measured with immunoSEQ multiplex PCR; TCRdb has only the in-frame clones, and not every one. Of about 1.5 million clones in the sample, approximately 98% were seen once. The sequencing input was naive CD4+ T cells sorted from blood. The subset here: CD45RA+ positively selected. All receptors come from a man aged 25-45 years in good health.

The table lists this clone with a count of one. The chain recombines TRBV6-6 with TRBJ1-2; 8 bases map to TRBD1. V lost 6 bases to trimming and J lost 8 bases; unmatched junction nucleotides: 11. The germline CDR1 and CDR2 sequences are MNHNY and SVGAGI (reference sequence). The CDR3 length is 14 residues. CDR3 sequence: CASREDREFAGYTF. For the CDR3, the DNA is TGTGCCAGCAGAGAGGACAGGGAATTTGCGGGCTACACCTTC.

The V call is TRBV30, the J call TRBJ1-4; a possible D gene is TRBD1 (5 bases). In germline, CDR1 is GTSNPN, CDR2 SVGIG (reference sequence). V was trimmed by 1 base and J by 8 bases, leaving 11 bases between them. This CDR3 region has 13 residues. This chain's CDR3 is CAWSGRAGEKLFF. DNA of the CDR3: TGTGCCTGGAGTGGCAGGGCAGGGGAAAAACTGTTTTTT. Using reference TRBV30 and TRBJ1-4 for the parts outside the CDR3, the full variable domain is SQTIHQWPATLVQPVGSPLSLECTVEGTSNPNLYWYRQAAGRGLQLLFYSVGIGQISSEVPQNLSASRPQDRQFILSSKKLLLSDSGFYLCAWSGRAGEKLFFGSGTQLSVL.

The CDR3, as DNA: TGTGCCAGCTCACCCCTCCGAGGACAGGGAGCTAACTATGGCTACACCTTC. Translated, it gives CASSPLRGQGANYGYTF. The rearrangement joins TRBV18 to TRBJ1-2; 8 nucleotides line up with TRBD1. This CDR3 is built from 17 residues. V gave up 3 bases and J gave up 0 bases; unmatched junction bases: 9. Germline values: CDR1 KGHSH, CDR2 LQKENI. Full variable domain (rest looked up from reference TRBV18 and TRBJ1-2): NAGVMQNPRHLVRRRGQEARLRCSPMKGHSHVYWYRQLPEEGLKFMVYLQKENIIDESGMPKERFSAEFPKEGPSILRIQQVVRGDSAAYFCASSPLRGQGANYGYTFGSGTRLTVV.

The chain couples TRBV4-3 to TRBJ2-1; possibly TRBD2 for D (6 bases). V was shortened by 3 bases and J by 2 bases, with 11 bases between the two germline ends. CDR3 size: 15 residues. CDR1 is LGHNA and CDR2 is YSLEER in the germline V gene. In DNA, the CDR3 is TGCGCCAGCAGCCACGGGGCGGGAACCTACAATGAGCAGTTCTTC. Its translation is CASSHGAGTYNEQFF.

This chain uses TRBV10-2 with TRBJ2-7; D gene uncertain. Trimming stripped 10 bases from V and 0 bases from J, with 13 bases between. This CDR3 comprises 13 residues. Germline V lookup: CDR1 WSHSY, CDR2 SAAADI. The CDR3 is CATRSPPSYEQYF. As DNA, the CDR3 is TGCGCCACCAGGTCCCCCCCCTCCTACGAGCAGTACTTC.

This clone appeared once. The rearrangement joins TRBV18 to TRBJ2-7, with a possible D match to TRBD2 (5 bases). The CDR3 consists of 14 residues. The V end was cut by 3 bases, the J end by 6 bases, with 15 bases between. Germline V gives CDR1 KGHSH, CDR2 LQKENI. This CDR3 is CASSPSRLEGEQYF. CDR3 DNA: TGTGCCAGCTCACCCTCCCGGCTCGAGGGCGAGCAGTACTTC. The complete variable domain, with remaining parts taken from reference TRBV18 and TRBJ2-7, reads NAGVMQNPRHLVRRRGQEARLRCSPMKGHSHVYWYRQLPEEGLKFMVYLQKENIIDESGMPKERFSAEFPKEGPSILRIQQVVRGDSAAYFCASSPSRLEGEQYFGPGTRLTVT.

This clone was seen a single time. V gene TRBV5-1 combines with J gene TRBJ2-1; D perhaps matches TRBD2 (7 bases). Trimming cost V 4 bases and J 10 bases, with 15 bases left between them. Germline V gene data show CDR1 as SGHRS and CDR2 as YFSETQ. CDR3 size: 13 residues. The CDR3 sequence is CASSASTGGEQFF. CDR3 nucleotides: TGCGCCAGCAGCGCCAGCACGGGGGGCGAGCAGTTCTTC.

The rearrangement joins TRBV28 to TRBJ1-5; D call uncertain. Germline values: CDR1 MDHEN, CDR2 SYDVKM. Trimming took off 2 bases at V and 0 bases at J, with 17 bases between the two ends. The CDR3 is 18 residues long. The CDR3: CASSLSNLRTDSNQPQHF. CDR3 DNA sequence: TGTGCCAGCAGTTTAAGCAACCTTCGGACGGATAGCAATCAGCCCCAGCATTTT.

J is TRBJ2-2 and V is TRBV7-2; D may be TRBD1 (6 bases). V was pared by 1 base and J by 4 bases, with 10 bases between. Germline V gene data show CDR1 as SGHTA and CDR2 as FQGNSA. CDR3 length: 15 amino acids. The CDR3 bases are TGTGCCAGCAGCTTAGACAGGGCTAGCACCGGGGAGCTGTTTTTT. This sequence encodes CASSLDRASTGELFF.

This chain connects TRBV11-2 to TRBJ2-2, with D tentatively TRBD2 (5 bases). Between the trimmed V and J ends, which lost 2 bases and 1 base, there was a span of 11 bases. This CDR3 is built from 16 residues. Germline V gives CDR1 SGHAT, CDR2 FQNNGV. CDR3 coding DNA: TGTGCCAGCAGCTTATCAAGCGGTGTGAACACCGGGGAGCTGTTTTTT. Residues: CASSLSSGVNTGELFF.

This chain connects TRBV30 to TRBJ1-4; D unresolved. The CDR3 loop spans 11 amino acids. CDR1 and CDR2 from the germline V gene are GTSNPN and SVGIG (reference sequence). Deletions cut 2 bases from V and 11 bases from J, with 9 bases between. For the CDR3, the DNA is TGTGCCTGGAGTCCCGGGGTCAAACTGTTTTTT. Translated, it gives CAWSPGVKLFF.

V usage is TRBV7-6 and J usage is TRBJ2-1, with 8 nucleotides matching TRBD2. V gave up 3 bases and J gave up 0 bases; unmatched junction bases: 7. Germline V lookup: CDR1 SGHVS, CDR2 FNYEAQ. The CDR3 consists of 17 residues. The CDR3 coding sequence is TGTGCCAGCAGCTTCCCTTCTAGCGGGCTCTCCTACAATGAGCAGTTCTTC. Translation gives CASSFPSSGLSYNEQFF.

Concerning this clone itself: Other DNA sequences of this sample code for an identical CDR3. The chain links TRBV5-4 to TRBJ2-7; maybe TRBD1 (6 bases). The length of the CDR3 is 13 residues. V lost 2 bases, J lost 1 base, and 7 bases lay in between. Germline V lookup: CDR1 SGHNT, CDR2 YYREEE (reference sequence). This CDR3 is CASSFRGSYEQYF. The CDR3, as DNA: TGTGCCAGCAGCTTCAGGGGTTCCTACGAGCAGTACTTC.

This clone occurred once. This chain joins TRBV5-1 and TRBJ1-1; no firm D call. Trimming shortened V by 6 bases and J by 5 bases, and 20 bases separated the two germline ends. The CDR3 runs 15 residues. Looked up from germline, CDR1 is SGHRS and CDR2 is YFSETQ. CDR3 in DNA: TGCGCCAGCAAAGGCATCGGGCAGGCAAGAACTGAAGCTTTCTTT. Its protein is CASKGIGQARTEAFF.

V is TRBV28 and J is TRBJ2-7, with D perhaps matching TRBD1 (6 bases). The CDR3 covers 12 residues. Germline V CDR1 and CDR2: MDHEN, SYDVKM. Trimming left V 10 bases short and J 0 bases short, with 10 bases between. DNA for the CDR3: TGTGCCACTGCGGACAGCTCCTACGAGCAGTACTTC. As protein: CATADSSYEQYF.

The chain links TRBV5-1 to TRBJ1-1; the match to TRBD1 covers 8 bases. Per the germline V gene, CDR1 is SGHRS and CDR2 is YFSETQ. J was trimmed by 1 base and V by 0 bases; bases with no gene match: 2. The CDR3 extends over 15 amino acids. The CDR3 sequence: CASSLGTGRNTEAFF. The CDR3 DNA follows: TGCGCCAGCAGCTTGGGGACAGGGAGGAACACTGAAGCTTTCTTT. The full variable domain, in which reference TRBV5-1 and TRBJ1-1 provide the parts outside the CDR3, is KAGVTQTPRYLIKTRGQQVTLSCSPISGHRSVSWYQQTPGQGLQFLFEYFSETQRNKGNFPGRFSGRQFSNSRSEMNVSTLELGDSALYLCASSLGTGRNTEAFFGQGTRLTVV.

A single count supports this clone. V gene TRBV5-4 combines with J gene TRBJ2-1; D is uncertain. CDR3 length equals 12 residues. Trimming shortened V by 5 bases and J by 10 bases, and 13 bases separated the two germline ends. The germline gives CDR1 SGHNT, CDR2 YYREEE (reference sequence). CDR3 sequence reads: CASSTLTDEQFF. The CDR3 region has the DNA TGTGCCAGCAGTACGCTAACCGACGAGCAGTTCTTC.

The gene calls are TRBV5-1 and TRBJ2-2; maybe TRBD2 (5 bases). CDR1 and CDR2 (germline): SGHRS, YFSETQ. Trimming removed 5 bases from V and 5 bases from J, with 7 bases in between. CDR3 length: 12 residues. The CDR3 DNA follows: TGCGCCAGCAGTCCGGGGACCGGGGAGCTGTTTTTT. Amino acids: CASSPGTGELFF.

This clone was recorded only once. The genes are TRBV7-9 and TRBJ2-6, with unresolved D. The V gene lost 7 bases and the J gene lost 4 bases, with 14 bases spanning the gap. The CDR3 is 15 residues long. CDR1 is SEHNR and CDR2 is FQNEAQ in the germline V gene (reference sequence). CDR3 sequence: CASTKLAPGANVLTF. The DNA for the CDR3 is TGTGCCAGCACCAAACTGGCCCCGGGGGCCAACGTCCTGACTTTC.

Of note for this clone: One end of the junction does not line up with germline, which may come from a read error. V is TRBV7-7 and J is TRBJ2-7; D is possibly TRBD1 (6 bases). Germline V gene sequence: CDR1 SSHAT, CDR2 FNYEAQ (reference sequence). The CDR3 totals 15 residues. Here the CDR3 reads CASSLPQGFSYEQYF. The CDR3 coding sequence is TGTGCTAGCAGCTTGCCACAGGGTTTCTCCTACGAGCAGTACTTC.

The chain has TRBV5-4 and TRBJ2-3; 7 nucleotides match TRBD2. CDR3 length equals 16 residues. Germline V CDR1 and CDR2: SGHNT, YYREEE (reference sequence). After removal of 4 bases from V and 3 bases from J, the junction contained 11 bases not matched to a gene. The CDR3 loop is CASSDSPREWTDTQYF. The CDR3 DNA reads TGTGCCAGCAGCGATTCCCCGCGGGAGTGGACAGATACGCAGTATTTT.

J is TRBJ1-3 and V is TRBV11-2; no clear D. The CDR3 length is 18 residues. Per the germline V gene, CDR1 is SGHAT and CDR2 is FQNNGV. V lost 5 bases and J lost 7, with 27 bases in between. As DNA, the CDR3 is TGTGCCAGCAGCCTTAGGACCGGCCGGGCCCCCACACACAACACCATATATTTT. This gives the protein CASSLRTGRAPTHNTIYF.

The chain recombines TRBV28 with TRBJ2-2; no reliable D call. Germline V gene lookup returns CDR1 MDHEN and CDR2 SYDVKM. The V end lost 6 bases, the J end lost 5 bases, and 10 bases lay between the germline ends. There are 13 residues in the CDR3. The CDR3 protein is CASRGLGTGELFF. In DNA, the CDR3 is TGTGCCAGCAGGGGCCTTGGAACCGGGGAGCTGTTTTTT.

The rearrangement joins TRBV5-1 to TRBJ2-5, with D tentatively TRBD1 (6 bases). Germline CDR1 is SGHRS and CDR2 is YFSETQ. Trimming took 8 bases from V and 5 from J, leaving 13 bases between them. The CDR3 loop spans 12 amino acids. The CDR3 sequence is CASGNRVETQYF. The CDR3 nucleotides read TGCGCCAGTGGAAACAGGGTGGAGACCCAGTACTTC.

The chain carries TRBV5-6 and TRBJ2-7; TRBD2 aligns across 10 bases. Germline CDR1 reads SGHDT; CDR2 reads YYEEEE. J lost 1 base, V lost 0 bases, and 13 bases had no gene match. The CDR3 contains 19 residues. The CDR3 protein is CASSLVRASGSLRSYEQYF. For the CDR3, the DNA is TGTGCCAGCAGCTTGGTCCGGGCTAGCGGGAGTCTTAGGTCCTACGAGCAGTACTTC.

The chain couples TRBV10-3 to TRBJ2-6; 9 bases are shared with TRBD2. The CDR3 is made up of 15 amino acids. Trimming at V came to 11 bases and at J to 0 bases, leaving 5 bases not matched to a gene. Germline lookup yields CDR1 ENHRY and CDR2 SYGVKD. This chain's CDR3 is CAVTSGRSGANVLTF. CDR3 nucleotides: TGTGCCGTGACTAGCGGCCGCTCTGGGGCCAACGTCCTGACTTTC.

This clone was found once. The rearrangement links TRBV2 to TRBJ1-2, with 7 nucleotides matching TRBD1. The V and J ends lost 5 bases and 4 bases, in that order; junction bases with no gene match: 13. Germline CDR1 and CDR2: SNHLY and FYNNEI. There are 16 residues in the CDR3. This CDR3 is CASSPSGGGPSYGYTF. Here the CDR3 DNA reads TGTGCCAGCAGTCCATCAGGGGGGGGTCCCTCCTATGGCTACACCTTC.

The chain joins TRBV7-9 to TRBJ2-3, with D tentatively TRBD1 (7 bases). The V end lost 0 bases, the J end lost 3 bases, and 10 bases lay between the germline ends. There are 15 residues in the CDR3. Germline assignment: CDR1 SEHNR and CDR2 FQNEAQ (reference sequence). Here the CDR3 reads CASSLARGRTDTQYF. In DNA, the CDR3 is TGTGCCAGCAGCTTAGCCAGGGGGAGGACAGATACGCAGTATTTT.

This clone was detected once. CDR3 nucleotides: TGTGCCAGCAGGGCACAGGTGACCTACGAGCAGTACTTC. Translating gives CASRAQVTYEQYF. The chain is built from TRBV28 and TRBJ2-7, with a possible D match to TRBD1 (5 bases). CDR3 length: 13 residues. Germline V gives CDR1 MDHEN, CDR2 SYDVKM. Trimming pared 6 bases from V and 2 bases from J, leaving 11 bases between.

As for this clone: One base away lies a much larger clone, so this may be a sequencing read error. V and J are TRBV7-9 and TRBJ2-3; D remains unclear. V shed 1 base and J shed 4 bases, with 6 bases lying between them. The CDR3 runs to 13 residues. In germline, CDR1 is SEHNR, CDR2 FQNEAQ (reference sequence). The CDR3 spells CASSLESPDTQYF. The CDR3, as DNA: TGTGCCAGCAGCTTAGAAAGTCCAGATACGCAGTATTTT.